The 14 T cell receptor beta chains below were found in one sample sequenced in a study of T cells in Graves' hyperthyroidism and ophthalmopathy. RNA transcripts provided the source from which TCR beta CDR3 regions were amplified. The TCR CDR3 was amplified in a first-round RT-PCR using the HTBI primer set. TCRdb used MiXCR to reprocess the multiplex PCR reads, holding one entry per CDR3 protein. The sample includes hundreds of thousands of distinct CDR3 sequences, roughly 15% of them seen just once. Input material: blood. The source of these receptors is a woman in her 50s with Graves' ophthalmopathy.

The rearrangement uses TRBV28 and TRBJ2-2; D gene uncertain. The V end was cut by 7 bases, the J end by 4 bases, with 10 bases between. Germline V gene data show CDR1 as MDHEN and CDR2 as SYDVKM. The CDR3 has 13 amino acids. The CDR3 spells CASMKGPTGELFF. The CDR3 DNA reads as TGTGCCAGCATGAAAGGGCCCACCGGGGAGCTGTTTTTT.

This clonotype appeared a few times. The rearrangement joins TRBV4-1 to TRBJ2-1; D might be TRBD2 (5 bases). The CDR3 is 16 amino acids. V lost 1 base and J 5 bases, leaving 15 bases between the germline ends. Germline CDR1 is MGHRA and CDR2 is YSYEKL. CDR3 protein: CASSQVGKRANNEQFF. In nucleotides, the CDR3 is TGCGCCAGCAGCCAAGTCGGGAAAAGGGCCAACAATGAGCAGTTCTTC.

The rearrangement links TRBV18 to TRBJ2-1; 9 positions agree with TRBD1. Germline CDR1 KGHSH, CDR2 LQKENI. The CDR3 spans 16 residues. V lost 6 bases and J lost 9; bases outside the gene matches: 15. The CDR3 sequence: CASSPGTGTRYGEQFF. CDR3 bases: TGTGCCAGCTCCCCCGGGACAGGGACCCGCTACGGTGAGCAGTTCTTC.

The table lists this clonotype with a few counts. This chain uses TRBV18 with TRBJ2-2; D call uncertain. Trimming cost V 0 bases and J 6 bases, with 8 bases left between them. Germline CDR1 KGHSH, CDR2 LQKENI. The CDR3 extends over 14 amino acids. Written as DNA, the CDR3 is TGTGCCAGCTCACCACCTGTTTCGCCCGGGGAGCTGTTTTTT. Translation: CASSPPVSPGELFF.

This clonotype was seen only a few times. CDR3 DNA sequence: TGTGCCAGCAGTTTTTACGGGAACGTAGGAAACACCATATATTTT. This encodes CASSFYGNVGNTIYF. The V gene is TRBV28, the J gene TRBJ1-3; no clear D gene. The germline V gene has CDR1 MDHEN and CDR2 SYDVKM. The V gene lost 3 bases and the J gene lost 4 bases, with 13 bases spanning the gap. The CDR3 runs to 15 residues.

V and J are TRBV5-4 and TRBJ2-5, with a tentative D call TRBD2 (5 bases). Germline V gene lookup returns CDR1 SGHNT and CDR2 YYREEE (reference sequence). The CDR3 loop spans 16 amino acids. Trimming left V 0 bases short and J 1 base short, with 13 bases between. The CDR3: CASSLAVAGFQETQYF. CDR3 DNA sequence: TGTGCCAGCAGCTTGGCTGTGGCGGGTTTCCAAGAGACCCAGTACTTC.

The CDR3, as DNA: TGTGCCAGTACCTTGGGACTAGCGGGAGTAAACACCGGGGAGCTGTTTTTT. It encodes CASTLGLAGVNTGELFF. The chain carries TRBV19 and TRBJ2-2; TRBD2 matches at 14 bases. Germline loops: CDR1 LNHDA, CDR2 SQIVND (reference sequence). The V and J ends lost 7 bases and 2 bases, in that order; junction bases with no gene match: 6. The CDR3 extends over 17 amino acids.

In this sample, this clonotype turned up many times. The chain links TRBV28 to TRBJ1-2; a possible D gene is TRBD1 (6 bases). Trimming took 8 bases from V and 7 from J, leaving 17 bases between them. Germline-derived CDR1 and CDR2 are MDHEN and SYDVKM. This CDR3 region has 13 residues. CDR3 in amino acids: CASCPGGRSGYTF. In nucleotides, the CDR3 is TGTGCCAGCTGCCCCGGGGGGCGGAGTGGCTACACCTTC.

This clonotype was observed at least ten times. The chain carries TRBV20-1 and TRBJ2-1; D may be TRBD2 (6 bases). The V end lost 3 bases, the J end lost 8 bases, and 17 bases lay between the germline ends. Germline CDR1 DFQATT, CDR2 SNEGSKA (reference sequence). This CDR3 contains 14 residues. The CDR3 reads CSASAGKRGHEQFF. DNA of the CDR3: TGCAGTGCTAGTGCGGGAAAACGGGGTCATGAGCAGTTCTTC.

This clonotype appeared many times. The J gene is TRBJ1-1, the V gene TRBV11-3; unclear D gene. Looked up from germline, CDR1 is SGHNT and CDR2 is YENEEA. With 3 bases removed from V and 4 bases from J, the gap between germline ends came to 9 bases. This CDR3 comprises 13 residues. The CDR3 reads CASSFSGSTEAFF. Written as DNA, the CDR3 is TGTGCCAGCAGCTTCTCGGGGTCCACTGAAGCTTTCTTT.

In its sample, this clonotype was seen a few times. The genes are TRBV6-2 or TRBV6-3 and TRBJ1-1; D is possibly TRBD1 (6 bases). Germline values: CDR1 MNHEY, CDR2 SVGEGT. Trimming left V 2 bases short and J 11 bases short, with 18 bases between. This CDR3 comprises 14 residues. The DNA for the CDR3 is TGTGCCAGCAGTTACCAGGGGACCGAGTGGATGGCTTTCTTT. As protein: CASSYQGTEWMAFF.

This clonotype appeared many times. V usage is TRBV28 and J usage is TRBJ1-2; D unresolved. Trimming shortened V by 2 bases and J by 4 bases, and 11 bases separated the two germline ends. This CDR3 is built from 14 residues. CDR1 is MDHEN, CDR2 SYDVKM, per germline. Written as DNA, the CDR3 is TGTGCCAGCAGTTTAGGGCAGAATAGCTATGGCTACACCTTC. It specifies CASSLGQNSYGYTF.

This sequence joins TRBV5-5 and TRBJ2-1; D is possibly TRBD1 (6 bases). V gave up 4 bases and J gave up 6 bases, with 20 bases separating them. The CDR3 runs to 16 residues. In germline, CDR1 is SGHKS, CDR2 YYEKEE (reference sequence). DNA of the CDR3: TGTGCCAGCAGCCGCGGTGTGGGGGCCGGCGGCAATGAGCAGTTCTTC. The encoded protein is CASSRGVGAGGNEQFF.

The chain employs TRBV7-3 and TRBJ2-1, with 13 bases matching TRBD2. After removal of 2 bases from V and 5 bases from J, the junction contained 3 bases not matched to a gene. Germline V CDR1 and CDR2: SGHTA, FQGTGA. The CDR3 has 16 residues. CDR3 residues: CASSLLGLAGDNEQFF. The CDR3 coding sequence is TGTGCCAGCAGCTTACTCGGACTAGCGGGAGACAATGAGCAGTTCTTC.